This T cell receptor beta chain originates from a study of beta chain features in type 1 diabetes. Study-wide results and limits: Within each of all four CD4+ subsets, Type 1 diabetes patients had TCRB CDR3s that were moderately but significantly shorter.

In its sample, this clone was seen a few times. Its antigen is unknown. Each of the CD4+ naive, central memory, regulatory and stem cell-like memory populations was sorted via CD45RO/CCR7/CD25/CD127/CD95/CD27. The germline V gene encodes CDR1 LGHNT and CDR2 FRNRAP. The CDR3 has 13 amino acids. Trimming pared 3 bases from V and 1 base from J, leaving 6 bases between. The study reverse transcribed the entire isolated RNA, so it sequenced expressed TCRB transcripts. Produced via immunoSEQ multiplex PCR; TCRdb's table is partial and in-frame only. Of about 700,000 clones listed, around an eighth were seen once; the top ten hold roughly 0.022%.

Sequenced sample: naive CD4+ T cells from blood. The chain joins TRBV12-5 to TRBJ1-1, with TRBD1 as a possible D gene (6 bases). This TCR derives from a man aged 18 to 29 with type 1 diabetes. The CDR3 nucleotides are TGTGCTAGTGGTTTAGGGGGGAACACTGAAGCTTTCTTT. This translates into CASGLGGNTEAFF.